This T cell receptor beta chain is from a study of shared clonotypes between healthy human individuals. Study results and limitations: All-four-donor shared clonotypes had higher generation probabilities than non-shared clonotypes did.

Several immunoSEQ plates held equal portions of the genomic DNA taken from each subset. Using immunoSEQ multiplex PCR, the repertoire was profiled, and TCRdb retains in-frame clones only, with some absent. The table has roughly 2.1 million clones, roughly 91% seen once; the top ten hold over 1.5%. CD45RO-negative, CCR7-selected cells formed the naive CD8 fraction, which excluded terminally differentiated effector memory CD45RA+ cells. The germline gives CDR1 LNHDA, CDR2 SQIVND (reference sequence). The CDR3 runs 14 residues. Trimming left V 2 bases short and J 5 bases short, with 10 bases between. As for this clone: Its antigen is as yet unknown.

The sample taken for sequencing was naive CD8+ T cells from PBMCs. The TCR comes from a man in his late teens or twenties in good health. Some clones in this sample may be carry-over from other donors' samples. V usage is TRBV19 and J usage is TRBJ1-5; D is unclear. The CDR3, as DNA: TGTGCCAGTAGTATACTGGATACCTATCAGCCCCAGCATTTT. As protein: CASSILDTYQPQHF.